The clone carrying this TCR beta chain is a singleton in its sample. The CDR3 spans 14 residues. The germline CDR1 and CDR2 sequences are LNHDA and SQIVND (reference sequence). With 5 bases clipped from V and 4 bases from J, the junction kept 5 bases outside the gene matches. Per the original methods: Reference gene primer amplification gave nucleated cell count estimates. The repertoire was sequenced with immunoSEQ multiplex PCR; TCRdb's copy has only in-frame clones and lacks some. V, J and clone size are those of that table, while D and trimming were read from the DNA. The table includes some 200,000 clones, about 88% detected once. This sample stems from a study of blood T cell repertoires in COVID-19. About the study: Acute-phase and convalescent COVID-19 samples originated in the United States, Italy and Spain. The cDNA or gDNA used as material had been derived from T cells, B-cell-depleted T cells, or PBMCs.

This chain uses TRBV19 with TRBJ2-1, with 7 nucleotides matching TRBD1. Specimen: peripheral blood. The clonotype comes from a man aged 65-85 years with acute or convalescent COVID-19. DNA of the CDR3: TGTGCCAGTAGTGTGGGACAGTCGTACAATGAGCAGTTCTTC. This encodes CASSVGQSYNEQFF.